The rows below give T cell receptor beta chains drawn from one sample of a study of blood T cell repertoires in COVID-19. Generated by immunoSEQ multiplex PCR, the TCRdb table keeps only in-frame clones and is missing some. Among about 200,000 clones listed, 82% were seen once. The sample consisted of PBMCs or T cells enriched from blood (not recorded which). All receptors derive from a woman aged 60-70 years with acute COVID-19. Each CDR3 is given with its conserved first and last residue. The D gene is left open where the match is weak. Clone size is given for some rows only: seen once, a few or many times, or a class if the clone is expanded.

D gene	V gene	clone size	J gene	CDR3 DNA	CDR3 protein
TRBD1	TRBV7-8	NA	TRBJ1-2	TGTGCCAGCAGCCTCTCGGGACAGCCCTATGGCTACACCTTC	CASSLSGQPYGYTF
NA	TRBV18	NA	TRBJ1-2	TGTGCCAGCTCACCGGGGCAGGGTATGATCTATGGCTACACCTTC	CASSPGQGMIYGYTF
NA	TRBV2	NA	TRBJ2-1	TGTGCCAGCAGTGAAGCTGGCGGCCAGAACGGCCATGAGCAGTTCTTC	CASSEAGGQNGHEQFF
TRBD1	TRBV2	NA	TRBJ1-5	TGTGCCAGCTCTACAGGGGGCAGTCAGCCCCAGCATTTT	CASSTGGSQPQHF
NA	TRBV9	NA	TRBJ2-2	TGTGCCAGCAGCCTCACCGGGGAGCTGTTTTTT	CASSLTGELFF
NA	TRBV29-1	NA	TRBJ1-2	TGCAGCGTTGATGACAGCAAGTATGGCTACACCTTC	CSVDDSKYGYTF
TRBD1	TRBV11-2	NA	TRBJ1-6	TGTGCCAGCAGCTCATACAGGGGGACCAATTCACCCCTCCACTTT	CASSSYRGTNSPLHF
TRBD2	TRBV4-3	NA	TRBJ2-1	TGCGCCAGCAGCCAAGCCCCGGGGGGAAACAATGAGCAGTTCTTC	CASSQAPGGNNEQFF
NA	TRBV3-1/TRBV3-2	NA	TRBJ2-2	TGTGCCAGCAGCCAAGAGGCGGTTGGGCTGTTTTTT	CASSQEAVGLFF
NA	TRBV19	NA	TRBJ1-1	TGTGCCAGTATCCCTGTGGGCACAGGGAACACTGAAGCTTTCTTT	CASIPVGTGNTEAFF
NA	TRBV27	NA	TRBJ1-6	TGTGCCAGCAGAAGGACAGTTAATTCACCCCTCCACTTT	CASRRTVNSPLHF
TRBD2	TRBV5-8	once	TRBJ2-5	TGTGCCAGCAGCCCCGGGCTAGCGGGTGGGGAGACCCAGTACTTC	CASSPGLAGGETQYF
TRBD2	TRBV10-3	NA	TRBJ2-7	TGTGCCATCAGTGAGCCCGGGACTAGCCCGTACTTC	CAISEPGTSPYF
TRBD2	TRBV10-1	NA	TRBJ2-1	TGCGCCAGCAGCGGACTAGCGGGGGTTGAGCAGTTCTTC	CASSGLAGVEQFF
NA	TRBV5-4	NA	TRBJ2-7	TGTGCCAGCAGCTTACCAGCGGCACCCTACGAGCAGTACTTC	CASSLPAAPYEQYF
NA	TRBV18	NA	TRBJ2-2	TGTGCCAGCTCTCACTCGAAGGGGCCCGGGGAGCTGTTTTTT	CASSHSKGPGELFF
NA	TRBV5-8	NA	TRBJ2-1	TGTGCCAGCAGCTTGTACGGCAGGGGAGATGAGCAGTTCTTC	CASSLYGRGDEQFF
NA	TRBV9	NA	TRBJ1-4	TGTGCCAGCAGTGAAGGAGGAGGGGAGAAACTGTTTTTT	CASSEGGGEKLFF